The 17 T cell receptor beta chains below all came from one sample that was sequenced in a study of T cells after yellow fever vaccination. TCRdb re-derived calls from the 5' RACE reads in MiXCR, one entry per CDR3 protein. The data contain some 97,000 distinct CDR3 sequences, about 6% of them singletons. This specimen was CD8+ T cells sorted from PBMCs, taken 10 days after the yellow fever booster vaccination. The source is a man aged 18 to 29 who received the YFV17D yellow fever vaccine.

In this sample, this clonotype turned up a few times. This chain uses TRBV7-6 with TRBJ2-7; TRBD2 matches 8 bases. CDR1 is SGHVS and CDR2 is FNYEAQ in the germline V gene. J gave up 7 bases and V 1 base, and 9 bases lay outside the gene matches. The CDR3 extends over 15 amino acids. As DNA, the CDR3 is TGTGCCAGCAGCTTAGGTAGCGGGGACTTGGTTGAGCAGTACGTC. The encoded protein is CASSLGSGDLVEQYV.

This clonotype was seen ten or more times. The V call is TRBV20-1, the J call TRBJ1-1; D is possibly TRBD1 (5 bases). From germline, CDR1 is DFQATT and CDR2 SNEGSKA (reference sequence). The germline V and J ends were trimmed by 5 bases and 11 bases, with 21 bases remaining between them. CDR3 length: 13 residues. The CDR3 nucleotides read TGCAGTGCTTACAAGGACACCAATTATGTGGCTTTCTTT. Translating it yields CSAYKDTNYVAFF.

This clonotype was seen repeatedly, ten times or more. This chain links TRBV7-9 with TRBJ2-5, with D possibly TRBD2 on 6 matching bases. This CDR3 has 14 amino acids. Trimming pared 2 bases from V and 10 bases from J, leaving 17 bases between. Germline V gives CDR1 SEHNR, CDR2 FQNEAQ (reference sequence). CDR3 nucleotides: TGTGCCAGCAGCTTATATGACCGAAGGGAGGTCCAGTACTTC. Amino acid sequence: CASSLYDRREVQYF. Full variable domain (outside the CDR3, taken from reference TRBV7-9 and TRBJ2-5): DTGVSQNPRHKITKRGQNVTFRCDPISEHNRLYWYRQTLGQGPEFLTYFQNEAQLEKSRLLSDRFSAERPKGSFSTLEIQRTEQGDSAMYLCASSLYDRREVQYFGPGTRLLVL.

The V and J genes are TRBV13 and TRBJ2-7, with D perhaps TRBD1 (6 bases). The V and J ends lost 5 bases and 5 bases respectively, with 16 bases between them. The CDR3 runs to 14 residues. Germline V CDR1 and CDR2: PRHDT, FYEKMQ (reference sequence). The CDR3 DNA is TGTGCCAGCAGCCAACCGGACAGCGGTAACGAGCAGTACTTC. This encodes CASSQPDSGNEQYF.

The CDR3 nucleotides are TGTGCCAGCAGCCAAGATCATACGGGGCTCTCCTACAATGAGCAGTTCTTC. The encoded protein is CASSQDHTGLSYNEQFF. The chain carries TRBV3-1 and TRBJ2-1; D is possibly TRBD1 or TRBD2 (5 bases each). Deletions cut 0 bases from V and 0 bases from J, with 12 bases between. Germline V gene data show CDR1 as LGHDT and CDR2 as YNNKEL (reference sequence). The CDR3 sequence is 17 residues long.

This clonotype was seen many times. The J gene is TRBJ1-2, the V gene TRBV6-5; TRBD1 is a possible D gene (5 bases). Trimming left V 4 bases short and J 0 bases short, with 9 bases between. CDR1 is MNHEY and CDR2 is SVGAGI in the germline V gene. The CDR3 loop spans 14 amino acids. Written as DNA, the CDR3 is TGTGCCAGCAGTTTGGGACGGTCTAACTATGGCTACACCTTC. It is translated as CASSLGRSNYGYTF.

Ten or more counts support this clonotype. The rearrangement links TRBV29-1 to TRBJ2-3; 11 bases are shared with TRBD1. Trimming cost V 6 bases and J 4 bases; bases outside gene matches: 9. Germline V CDR1 and CDR2: SQVTM, ANQGSEA. This CDR3 spans 15 amino acids. CDR3 amino acids: CSVVAGTGGPDTQYF. CDR3 bases: TGCAGCGTGGTCGCCGGGACAGGGGGGCCAGATACGCAGTATTTT.

This clonotype was counted only a few times. The rearrangement joins TRBV10-2 to TRBJ1-5; tentative D call: TRBD1 (6 bases). Per the germline V gene, CDR1 is WSHSY and CDR2 is SAAADI. Trimming took off 6 bases at V and 7 bases at J, with 16 bases between the two ends. This CDR3 spans 14 amino acids. Here the CDR3 reads CASSLHRARQPQHF. DNA of the CDR3: TGCGCCAGCAGCCTACACAGGGCTCGACAGCCCCAGCATTTT.

This clonotype was observed a handful of times. CDR3 in amino acids: CASSQDTANTEAFF. The CDR3 DNA is TGCGCCAGCAGCCAAGATACAGCGAACACTGAAGCTTTCTTT. The gene calls are TRBV4-1 and TRBJ1-1; D remains ambiguous. Germline CDR1 MGHRA, CDR2 YSYEKL. The CDR3 contains 14 residues. Trimming shortened V by 0 bases and J by 1 base, and 6 bases separated the two germline ends.

This clonotype was seen more than once but under ten times. The rearrangement joins TRBV7-2 to TRBJ2-7, with D possibly matching TRBD2 (5 bases). This CDR3 is 12 amino acids long. The germline V gene encodes CDR1 SGHTA and CDR2 FQGNSA. Between the trimmed V and J ends, which lost 5 bases and 4 bases, there was a span of 9 bases. The chain's CDR3 is CASSGSGYEQYF. CDR3 coding DNA: TGTGCCAGCAGCGGGAGTGGGTACGAGCAGTACTTC.

This clonotype has just a few counts. V usage is TRBV5-1 and J usage is TRBJ2-4; 13 bases are shared with TRBD2. The CDR3 consists of 14 residues. J was trimmed by 8 bases and V by 4 bases; bases with no gene match: 3. The germline V gene encodes CDR1 SGHRS and CDR2 YFSETQ. CDR3 DNA: TGCGCCAGCAGCCCCGGGACTAGCGGGGACATTCAGTACTTC. Translating it yields CASSPGTSGDIQYF.

The rearrangement joins TRBV7-9 to TRBJ1-6; the D is unclear. The germline gives CDR1 SEHNR, CDR2 FQNEAQ (reference sequence). Trimming pared 4 bases from V and 5 bases from J, leaving 9 bases between. The CDR3 runs to 14 residues. CDR3 residues: CASSSSADNSPLHF. In DNA, the CDR3 is TGTGCCAGCAGCTCCAGTGCCGATAATTCACCCCTCCACTTT.

This rearrangement joins TRBV12-3 or TRBV12-4 to TRBJ2-3; 8 bases are shared with TRBD1. V was clipped by 5 bases and J by 3 bases; unmatched bases: 4. The CDR3 sequence is 14 residues long. The CDR3 bases are TGTGCCAGCAGTCCCAGGGGGCGTACAGATACGCAGTATTTT. Protein product: CASSPRGRTDTQYF.

The V call is TRBV12-3 or TRBV12-4, the J call TRBJ1-2; D is perhaps TRBD1 (5 bases). The CDR3 is 15 residues long. The V end was cut by 5 bases, the J end by 4 bases, with 17 bases between. CDR3: CASSPTGDGIYGYTF. In DNA form, the CDR3 reads TGTGCCAGCAGTCCCACCGGGGACGGAATCTATGGCTACACCTTC.

Only a few counts were recorded for this clonotype. J is TRBJ2-1 and V is TRBV29-1; 9 nucleotides agree with TRBD2. The V and J ends lost 6 bases and 7 bases, in that order; junction bases with no gene match: 13. CDR3 size: 15 residues. The germline V gene encodes CDR1 SQVTM and CDR2 ANQGSEA. CDR3 DNA sequence: TGCAGCGTCCGAGGGGCTAGCGGGGCGAAGAATGAGCAGTTCTTC. It translates to CSVRGASGAKNEQFF.

This rearrangement joins TRBV6-6 to TRBJ2-5; tentatively, D is TRBD2 (6 bases). The germline V and J ends were trimmed by 6 bases and 1 base, with 12 bases remaining between them. This CDR3 comprises 14 residues. Germline V lookup: CDR1 MNHNY, CDR2 SVGAGI (reference sequence). The CDR3 coding sequence is TGTGCCAGCAGCGGATGGGGGGTCCAAGAGACCCAGTACTTC. As protein: CASSGWGVQETQYF.

The V and J genes are TRBV12-3 or TRBV12-4 and TRBJ2-1, with D tentatively TRBD2 (5 bases). The CDR3 runs 16 residues. V was trimmed by 4 bases and J by 4 bases, leaving 17 bases between them. CDR3 region: CASSSRVEIRYNEQFF. For the CDR3, the DNA is TGTGCCAGCAGTTCGAGGGTGGAAATTAGGTACAATGAGCAGTTCTTC.